This TCR beta chain was profiled in a study of identical twins. Germline V CDR1 and CDR2: KGHDR, SFDVKD. The V end was cut by 4 bases, the J end by 2 bases, with 15 bases between. The CDR3 covers 16 residues. The table lists this clonotype with many counts. Its target is unknown. A universal primer site was incorporated via template switching, and the cDNA contained unique molecular identifiers. In TCRdb, the 5' RACE reads were re-called with MiXCR into one record per CDR3 protein. Of roughly 690,000 distinct CDR3 sequences in the sample, around 6% were seen once. Study-wide results and limits: The same donors were not followed; conclusions instead depended on cross-sectional statistical analysis. Beta clonotypes that were abundant in cord blood contained fewer insertions, a pattern absent from memory repertoires.

The chain combines TRBV24-1 with TRBJ2-3, with D perhaps TRBD2 (5 bases). This sequence originates from a man between 18 and 29 years old in good health. Sequenced material: naive T cells sorted from blood. The CDR3 reads CATSDPREGPTDTQYF. The DNA of the CDR3 is TGTGCCACCAGTGACCCCCGAGAGGGCCCCACAGATACGCAGTATTTT.